This TCR beta chain was sequenced in a study of graft-versus-host responses after intestinal transplantation. Study information: Among the recipients, all got anti-thymocyte globulin induction and then tacrolimus and steroids for 3 to 4 years. Study results and limitations: Recipient bone marrow held GvH clones, some seen earlier in ileum or blood. The study found high graft-versus-host to host-versus-graft clonal ratios in allografts of patients with graft-donor T cell macrochimerism.

The culture paired approximately 200,000 irradiated violet-dye-labeled stimulators with approximately 200,000 CFSE-labeled responders. Responder CD3+CD4+ and CD3+CD8+ cells that were proliferating and CFSE-low were sorted after the reaction. Germline V gene data show CDR1 as MNHEY and CDR2 as SMNVEV (reference sequence). The trim removed 7 bases at V and 2 bases at J, leaving 9 bases unmatched. CDR3 size: 16 residues. Sequenced by immunoSEQ multiplex PCR; TCRdb stores in-frame clones only, minus some. Of some 14,000 clones detected, just over 35% appear once; the ten largest clones hold around 2.3%. The origin of this receptor is a human patient who received an intestinal transplant. The chain recombines TRBV27 with TRBJ1-2; 11 nucleotides match TRBD1. Source: alloreactive CD8+ T cells from a mixed lymphocyte reaction culture, taken before intestinal transplant. The subset: CFSE-low proliferating T cells sorted from roughly six-day pre-transplant mixed lymphocyte reaction (GvH or HvG direction). The CDR3 reads CASKWTGGAVNYGYTF. DNA for the CDR3: TGTGCCAGCAAATGGACAGGGGGCGCAGTCAACTATGGCTACACCTTC.